The following is a T cell receptor beta chain sequence with its context. The data are from a study of T cells expressing NK-cell markers. TCRdb re-called the 5' RACE reads; every CDR3 protein appears as one record, without DNA. Its listing shows 440,000 or so distinct CDR3 sequences. This TCR was sampled from a woman between 18 and 70 years old in good health. The sample taken for sequencing was blood T cells: a sorted CD56 or NKG2C T cell subset, CD4+ or CD8+ T cells, or bulk PBMC T cells (not recorded which).

This CDR3 is CASSGGIYSGANVLTF. The chain links TRBV28 to TRBJ2-6; TCRdb calls TRBD1, which cannot be checked without DNA. The CDR3 extends over 16 amino acids. Germline CDR1 and CDR2: MDHEN and SYDVKM.